Reported below is one T cell receptor beta chain. This record comes from a study of control samples from healthy donors and cancer patients. V lost 6 bases and J lost 4; bases outside the gene matches: 3. The CDR3 is 14 amino acids. CDR1 and CDR2 (germline): SNHLY, FYNNEI. Libraries were prepared by immunoSEQ multiplex PCR; TCRdb keeps only in-frame clonotypes and omits some of them. Among 150,000 to 200,000 clones listed, around 91% were seen once. The sample consisted of blood. The TCR was taken from a woman in her thirties in good health. The chain has TRBV2 and TRBJ2-1; 10 bases map to TRBD2. The CDR3 protein is CASRLAGIYNEQFF. In DNA form, the CDR3 reads TGTGCCAGCAGACTAGCGGGGATTTACAATGAGCAGTTCTTC.